The clone carrying this TCR beta chain has ten or more counts. Indicated time point: newly diagnosed GD, antithyroid drugs for less than 3 months. PBMC-extracted RNA yielded the TCR library. Arm-PCR of CDR3 regions and iRepertoire HTBI primers were used to build TCR beta libraries. TCRdb reprocessed the multiplex PCR reads with MiXCR, giving one entry per CDR3 protein. The data contain 250,000 or so distinct CDR3 sequences, approximately 18% of them singletons. This CDR3 has 12 amino acids. V lost 8 bases, J lost 7 bases, and 5 bases stayed unmatched. Germline CDR1 reads MNHEY; CDR2 reads SVGEGT. These data come from a study of regulatory T cells in long-lasting Graves disease. This sample was also put to use in a study of T cells in Graves' hyperthyroidism and ophthalmopathy. This second report adds: Among the patients, aged 18 to 65, hyperthyroidism was newly diagnosed and had lasted under 2 months. Among thyroid clonotypes expanded above 0.001, most also appeared in blood.

The rearrangement joins TRBV6-2 or TRBV6-3 to TRBJ2-1; TRBD2 agrees at 7 bases. Sequencing was performed on peripheral blood mononuclear cells (PBMCs), taken at new diagnosis, from a patient treated with antithyroid drugs. The clonotype comes from a woman in her thirties with Graves disease. Here the CDR3 DNA reads TGTGCCAGCGTCCTGCGGGGGAATGAGCAGTTCTTC. It translates to CASVLRGNEQFF.